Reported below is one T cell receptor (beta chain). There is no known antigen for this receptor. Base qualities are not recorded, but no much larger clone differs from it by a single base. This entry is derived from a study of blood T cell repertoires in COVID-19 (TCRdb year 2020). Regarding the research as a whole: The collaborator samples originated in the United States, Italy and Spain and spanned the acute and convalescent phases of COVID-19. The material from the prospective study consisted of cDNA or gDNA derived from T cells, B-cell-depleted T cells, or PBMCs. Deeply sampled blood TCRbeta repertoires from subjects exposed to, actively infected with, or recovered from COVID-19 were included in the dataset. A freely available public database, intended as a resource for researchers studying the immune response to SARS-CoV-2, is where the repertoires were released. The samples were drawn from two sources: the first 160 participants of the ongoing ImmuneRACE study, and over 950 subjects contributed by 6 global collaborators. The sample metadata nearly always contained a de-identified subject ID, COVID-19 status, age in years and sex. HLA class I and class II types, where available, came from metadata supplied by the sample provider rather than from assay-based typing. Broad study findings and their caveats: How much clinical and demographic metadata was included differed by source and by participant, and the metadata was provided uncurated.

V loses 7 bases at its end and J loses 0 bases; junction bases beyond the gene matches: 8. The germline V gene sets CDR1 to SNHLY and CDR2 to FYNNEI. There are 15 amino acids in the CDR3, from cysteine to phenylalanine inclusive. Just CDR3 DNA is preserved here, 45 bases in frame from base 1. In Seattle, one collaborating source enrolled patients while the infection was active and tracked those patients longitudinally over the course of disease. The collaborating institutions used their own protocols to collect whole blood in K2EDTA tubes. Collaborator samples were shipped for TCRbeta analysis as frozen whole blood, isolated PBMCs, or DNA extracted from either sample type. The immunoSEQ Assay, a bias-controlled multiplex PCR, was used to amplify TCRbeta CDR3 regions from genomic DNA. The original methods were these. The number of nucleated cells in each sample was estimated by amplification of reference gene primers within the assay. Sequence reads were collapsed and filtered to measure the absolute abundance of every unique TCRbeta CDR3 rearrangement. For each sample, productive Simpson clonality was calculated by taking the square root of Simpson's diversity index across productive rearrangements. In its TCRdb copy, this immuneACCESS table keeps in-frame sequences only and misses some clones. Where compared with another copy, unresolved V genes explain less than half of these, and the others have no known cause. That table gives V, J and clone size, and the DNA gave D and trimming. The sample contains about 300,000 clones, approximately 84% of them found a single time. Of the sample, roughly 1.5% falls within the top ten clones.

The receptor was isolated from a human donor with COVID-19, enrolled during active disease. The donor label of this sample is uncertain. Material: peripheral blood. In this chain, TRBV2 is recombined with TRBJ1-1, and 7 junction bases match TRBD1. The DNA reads TGTGCCAGCAAGAAACCGGGACAGATGAACACTGAAGCTTTCTTT. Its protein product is CASKKPGQMNTEAFF.